This T cell receptor beta chain was found in a study of low-dose radiotherapy and immunotherapy resistance in tumors. Across the study: The study delivered 0.5 Gy per fraction every 2 weeks to Cohort 1, totaling 6.5 Gy. A total of 13 Gy over 26 weeks was given to Cohort 2 as 1 Gy per fraction every two weeks.

Germline V gene lookup returns CDR1 SGHTA and CDR2 FQGNSA. This CDR3 has 17 amino acids. With 6 bases clipped from V and 0 bases from J, the junction kept 10 bases outside the gene matches. This clonotype has at least ten counts. Time point: before trial treatment. Priming of first-strand cDNA relied on TRAV- and TRBV-specific primers (covering alpha and beta chains). For amplifying TCRs, the PCR ran for about 22 cycles with Phusion, which was used together with a constant-region primer and the adapter on the V primers. TCRdb reanalysed the reads using MiXCR and keeps one entry per CDR3 protein. This table has tens of thousands of distinct CDR3 sequences, less than 30% appearing once.

The sample consisted of PBMCs, taken before treatment. The rearrangement links TRBV7-2 to TRBJ2-2; TRBD1 matches at 7 bases. The sequence came from a male donor with rectosigmoid adenocarcinoma. The CDR3 DNA reads TGTGCCAGCAGGGATTCTAGGACAGGATCGAACACCGGGGAGCTGTTTTTT. Protein sequence: CASRDSRTGSNTGELFF.